The subject of this entry is one T cell receptor (beta chain). The target antigen is unknown. The missing CDR3 end, 3 residues past where the read stops, is filled in from the germline J gene. These data come from a study of T cells in women clearing cervical HPV infection. Study as a whole: HLA type stays a possible confounder, typing being limited. Overall study findings and caveats: Richness plus V gene abundances separated cases from controls with AUC around 0.79. It is unknown whether associations predate infection; no effector/memory or HPV-specific sorting.

Assay used: immunoSEQ multiplex PCR; TCRdb lists only in-frame clones, some missing. The ten top clones account for 3.5% to 5.5%, within a sample of roughly 30,000 clones. The V gene end was trimmed by 3 bases and the J gene end by 4 bases; junction bases not matched to a gene: 4. Germline loops: CDR1 GTSNPN, CDR2 SVGIG (reference sequence). CDR3 size: 13 residues. The specimen was blood buffy coat. This rearrangement joins TRBV30 to TRBJ2-5; 8 nucleotides agree with TRBD1. The TCR sequence derives from a woman aged 18-70 years with a cervical HPV16 infection that either progressed to CIN3+ or cleared (not recorded which). The chain's CDR3 is CAWSRGRTETQYF. CDR3 bases read: TGTGCCTGGAGCAGGGGGCGCACAGAGACC.